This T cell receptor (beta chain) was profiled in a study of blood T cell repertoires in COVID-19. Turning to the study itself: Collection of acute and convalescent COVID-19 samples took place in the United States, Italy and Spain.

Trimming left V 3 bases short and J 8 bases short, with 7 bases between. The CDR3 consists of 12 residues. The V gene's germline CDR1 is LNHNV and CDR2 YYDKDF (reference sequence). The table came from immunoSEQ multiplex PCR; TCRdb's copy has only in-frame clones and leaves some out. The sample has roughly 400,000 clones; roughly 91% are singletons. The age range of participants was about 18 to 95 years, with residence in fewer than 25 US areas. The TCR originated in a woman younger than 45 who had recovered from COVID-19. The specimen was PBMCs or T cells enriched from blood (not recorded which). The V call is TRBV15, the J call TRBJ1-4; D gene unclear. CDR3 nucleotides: TGTGCCACCAGCAGGAGGGCCGAAAAACTGTTTTTT. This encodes CATSRRAEKLFF.